This TCR beta chain was found in a study of blood T cell repertoires in COVID-19. CDR3 length: 14 amino acids. Germline V lookup: CDR1 MDHEN, CDR2 SYDVKM. The V gene end was trimmed by 5 bases and the J gene end by 7 bases; junction bases not matched to a gene: 7. Original methodology: Amplification of reference gene primers provided the estimated nucleated cell counts. The method was immunoSEQ multiplex PCR; TCRdb's version includes in-frame clones alone and lacks a portion of them. That table furnishes V, J and clone size, whereas the DNA furnished D and trimming. Of some 14,000 clones in the sample, 86% were seen once.

V and J are TRBV28 and TRBJ1-2, with 10 bases matching TRBD1. The source of this sequence is a man of 80 years or more with acute or convalescent COVID-19. The sample consisted of peripheral blood. CDR3 sequence reads: CASSPPTGGSGYTF. CDR3 bases: TGTGCCAGCAGTCCCCCGACAGGGGGCAGTGGCTACACCTTC.